Listed here are 30 T cell receptor beta chains from one sample, sequenced in a study of PD-L1 blockade in urothelial cancer (dated by TCRdb to the late 2010s). The library was generated by the immunoSEQ multiplex PCR assay. TCRdb's version of the immuneACCESS table is confined to in-frame rearrangements and falls short of the full clone set. An unresolved V gene accounts for under half of the shortfall where checked; the remainder is of unknown origin. Within this sample are 50,000 or so clones, with around 87% of them counted one time only. 8% to 13% of the sample belongs to the ten largest clones. What the time point label conveys for this sample: peripheral blood 6 weeks after treatment start. The specimen comprised PBMCs, sampled around atezolizumab (anti-PD-L1) treatment. The source is a man in his sixties with urothelial cancer.

The table lists this clone with a count of one. V and J are TRBV15 and TRBJ2-3, with 9 nucleotides matching TRBD2. Germline V lookup: CDR1 LNHNV, CDR2 YYDKDF (reference sequence). The ends lost 0 bases at V and 5 bases at J; junction bases unmatched: 6. The CDR3 runs to 16 residues. The CDR3 DNA sequence: TGTGCCACCAGCAGAGATCCTAGCGGGGTGAGAGATACGCAGTATTTT. Protein sequence: CATSRDPSGVRDTQYF. Full variable domain (rest looked up from reference TRBV15 and TRBJ2-3): DAMVIQNPRYQVTQFGKPVTLSCSQTLNHNVMYWYQQKSSQAPKLLFHYYDKDFNNEADTPDNFQSRRPNTSFCFLDIRSPGLGDTAMYLCATSRDPSGVRDTQYFGPGTRLTVL.

The chain employs TRBV14 and TRBJ1-2, with D possibly TRBD1 on 5 matching bases. V dropped 4 bases and J dropped 1 base, with 13 bases sitting between them. CDR1 is SGHDN, CDR2 FVKESK, per germline. CDR3 length: 15 residues. For the CDR3, the DNA is TGTGCCAGCAGCCGCGGGGACGAATATAACTATGGCTACACCTTC. Protein sequence: CASSRGDEYNYGYTF.

This clone appeared a few times. V is TRBV15 and J is TRBJ2-7; 9 bases align to TRBD1. V gave up 0 bases and J gave up 3 bases; unmatched junction bases: 6. Germline CDR1 LNHNV, CDR2 YYDKDF (reference sequence). The CDR3 runs to 16 residues. The CDR3 DNA follows: TGTGCCACCAGCAGAGATCGGGGACAGGGAGGCTACGAGCAGTACTTC. It translates to CATSRDRGQGGYEQYF.

This clone has a handful of counts. The CDR3 DNA sequence: TGTGCCAGTAGGCCCTCCCTGACATGGAATAGCAATCAGCCCCAGCATTTT. Protein product: CASRPSLTWNSNQPQHF. The V call is TRBV19, the J call TRBJ1-5; D call uncertain. This CDR3 region has 17 residues. CDR1 is LNHDA, CDR2 SQIVND, per germline (reference sequence). V lost 6 bases and J lost 0, with 18 bases in between.

The V and J genes are TRBV28 and TRBJ2-1; TRBD2 might be the D (6 bases). Trimming shortened V by 6 bases and J by 9 bases, and 12 bases separated the two germline ends. Germline assignment: CDR1 MDHEN and CDR2 SYDVKM. This CDR3 comprises 12 residues. The CDR3 nucleotides read TGTGCCAGCAGGCGGAGGGGTGCTGAGCAGTTCTTC. This codes for CASRRRGAEQFF. Together with reference TRBV28 and TRBJ2-1, the CDR3 gives the full variable domain: DVKVTQSSRYLVKRTGEKVFLECVQDMDHENMFWYRQDPGLGLRLIYFSYDVKMKEKGDIPEGYSVSREKKERFSLILESASTNQTSMYLCASRRRGAEQFFGPGTRLTVL.

The CDR3: CASGEPDRKAFF. The CDR3 nucleotides read TGTGCCAGCGGCGAACCGGACAGGAAAGCTTTCTTT. The chain links TRBV6-5 to TRBJ1-1; 7 positions agree with TRBD1. CDR1 and CDR2 (germline): MNHEY, SVGAGI. Trimming took 8 bases from V and 9 from J; bases not matched to a gene: 9. The CDR3 sequence is 12 residues long.

In its sample, this clone was seen once. This chain connects TRBV30 to TRBJ2-7; possible D gene TRBD1, 8 bases. This CDR3 contains 15 residues. Per the germline V gene, CDR1 is GTSNPN and CDR2 is SVGIG (reference sequence). V gave up 0 bases and J gave up 3 bases, with 15 bases separating them. The CDR3 DNA reads TGTGCCTGGAGTGTGGGGGGGACAGGACTCTACGAGCAGTACTTC. Encoded protein: CAWSVGGTGLYEQYF. The whole variable domain, remainder taken from reference TRBV30 and TRBJ2-7, is SQTIHQWPATLVQPVGSPLSLECTVEGTSNPNLYWYRQAAGRGLQLLFYSVGIGQISSEVPQNLSASRPQDRQFILSSKKLLLSDSGFYLCAWSVGGTGLYEQYFGPGTRLTVT.

The chain carries TRBV4-1 and TRBJ1-5; D unresolved. The CDR3 length is 14 residues. Between the trimmed V and J ends, which lost 1 base and 7 bases, there was a span of 11 bases. CDR1 MGHRA and CDR2 YSYEKL come from the germline V gene. This chain's CDR3 is CASSQVSANQPQHF. As DNA, the CDR3 is TGCGCCAGCAGCCAAGTATCCGCGAACCAGCCCCAGCATTTT.

V usage is TRBV5-1 and J usage is TRBJ1-1; D gene uncertain. Per germline, CDR1 SGHRS and CDR2 YFSETQ. There are 17 residues in the CDR3. Trimming cost V 0 bases and J 0 bases, with 15 bases left between them. The CDR3 nucleotides read TGCGCCAGCAGCTTGGCCAGAGGCTCACCCTTGAACACTGAAGCTTTCTTT. Its translation: CASSLARGSPLNTEAFF.

The chain joins TRBV7-6 to TRBJ2-7; D is possibly TRBD2 (6 bases). The V gene lost 0 bases and the J gene lost 7 bases, with 25 bases spanning the gap. CDR3 length equals 18 residues. Germline CDR1 is SGHVS and CDR2 is FNYEAQ. The CDR3 coding sequence is TGTGCCAGCAGCTTAGCGCCGGGTGGCGGGGCCCCCCTGGGGGAGCAGTACTTC. Residues: CASSLAPGGGAPLGEQYF.

This chain links TRBV19 with TRBJ1-2, with 9 positions matching TRBD1. The V gene's germline CDR1 is LNHDA and CDR2 SQIVND (reference sequence). With 7 bases clipped from V and 3 bases from J, the junction kept 6 bases outside the gene matches. The CDR3 sequence is 14 residues long. In nucleotides, the CDR3 is TGTGCCAGTAAAACGGGACAGGGTGACTATGGCTACACCTTC. Its protein is CASKTGQGDYGYTF.

The rearrangement joins TRBV11-3 to TRBJ2-2; TRBD1 matches 7 bases. The V and J ends lost 7 bases and 7 bases, in that order; junction bases with no gene match: 6. Germline V gene data show CDR1 as SGHNT and CDR2 as YENEEA. This CDR3 region has 13 residues. DNA of the CDR3: TGTGCCAGCACCCAAGGGGGCTACGGGGAGCTGTTTTTT. Its translation is CASTQGGYGELFF.

V usage is TRBV5-4 and J usage is TRBJ2-3; 10 nucleotides match TRBD2. Germline CDR1 SGHNT, CDR2 YYREEE (reference sequence). CDR3 length equals 15 residues. With 4 bases clipped from V and 4 bases from J, the junction kept 6 bases outside the gene matches. The CDR3 here is CASSLQRGGADTQYF. As DNA, the CDR3 is TGTGCCAGCAGCCTTCAGCGGGGGGGCGCAGATACGCAGTATTTT.

This clone was counted only a few times. V gene TRBV11-2 combines with J gene TRBJ1-2, with TRBD1 identical over 7 bases. Germline CDR1 is SGHAT and CDR2 is FQNNGV. The CDR3 has 15 amino acids. After removal of 1 base from V and 1 base from J, the junction contained 3 bases not matched to a gene. Here the CDR3 DNA reads TGTGCCAGCAGCTTAGTGGCAGGGGGTAACTATGGCTACACCTTC. Its protein product is CASSLVAGGNYGYTF.

V and J are TRBV7-9 and TRBJ2-7, with 7 nucleotides matching TRBD1. Germline V lookup: CDR1 SEHNR, CDR2 FQNEAQ (reference sequence). Losses at the gene ends were 5 bases for V and 1 base for J; bases not matched to a gene: 8. The CDR3 is 15 amino acids. In DNA form, the CDR3 reads TGTGCCAGCAGCCCTGGGTACAGGGGATCCTACGAGCAGTACTTC. This encodes CASSPGYRGSYEQYF.

The chain links TRBV6-5 to TRBJ1-2, with 8 bases matching TRBD1. Losses at the gene ends were 3 bases for V and 8 bases for J; bases not matched to a gene: 5. CDR3 length: 13 amino acids. Germline V gene sequence: CDR1 MNHEY, CDR2 SVGAGI. The CDR3 here is CASSYRTGRGYTF. The CDR3 DNA follows: TGTGCCAGCAGTTATCGGACAGGGCGAGGCTACACCTTC.

The CDR3 DNA is TGTGCCAGCAGCTTATCTGGGACAGGGACAAAGTACTTC. It is translated as CASSLSGTGTKYF. The chain is built from TRBV11-3 and TRBJ2-7; 9 nucleotides match TRBD1. Germline values: CDR1 SGHNT, CDR2 YENEEA. This CDR3 is 13 amino acids long. V shed 2 bases, J shed 11 bases, and the junction held 7 bases outside the gene matches.

V is TRBV7-9 and J is TRBJ2-1; 9 bases are a match to TRBD2. The V and J ends lost 4 bases and 4 bases, in that order; junction bases with no gene match: 8. Germline CDR1 reads SEHNR; CDR2 reads FQNEAQ (reference sequence). This CDR3 comprises 16 residues. CDR3 amino acids: CASSSYGSGGYNEQFF. The CDR3 nucleotides read TGTGCCAGCAGCTCCTACGGTAGCGGGGGTTACAATGAGCAGTTCTTC.

J is TRBJ2-7 and V is TRBV5-1; TRBD1 aligns across 8 bases. Unmatched junction bases numbered 3, after V lost 4 bases and J lost 3 bases. CDR1 is SGHRS, CDR2 YFSETQ, per germline. The CDR3 consists of 13 residues. In DNA, the CDR3 is TGCGCCAGCAGCCTGGACAGGGTCTACGAGCAGTACTTC. This sequence encodes CASSLDRVYEQYF.

As for this clone: Other DNA sequences in the sample encode the same CDR3. The chain's CDR3 is CASSPGQPYEQYF. The CDR3, as DNA: TGTGCCAGCTCACCAGGACAGCCCTACGAGCAGTACTTC. The V call is TRBV18, the J call TRBJ2-7; the D gene is possibly TRBD1 (6 bases). Deletions cut 2 bases from V and 2 bases from J, with 7 bases between. The CDR3 runs to 13 residues. From germline, CDR1 is KGHSH and CDR2 LQKENI.

The gene calls are TRBV4-1 and TRBJ1-1; tentative D call: TRBD1 (5 bases). Germline CDR1 and CDR2: MGHRA and YSYEKL. Trimming left V 4 bases short and J 5 bases short, with 14 bases between. The CDR3 contains 14 residues. The CDR3 nucleotides read TGCGCCAGCAGCCGCGGGACTGTGAGGACTGAAGCTTTCTTT. Amino acids: CASSRGTVRTEAFF.

CDR3 coding DNA: TGTGCCAGTAGTACGGGACAGGTAAACGAGCAGTACTTC. Its translation: CASSTGQVNEQYF. The chain employs TRBV19 and TRBJ2-7; TRBD1 agrees at 8 bases. The trim removed 4 bases at V and 5 bases at J, leaving 4 bases unmatched. CDR1 is LNHDA and CDR2 is SQIVND in the germline V gene (reference sequence). The CDR3 is 13 amino acids.

This clone was recorded only once. The chain recombines TRBV6-1 with TRBJ1-5; TRBD1 might be the D (5 bases). Germline CDR1 MNHNS, CDR2 SASEGT. V was trimmed by 11 bases and J by 8 bases, leaving 19 bases between them. This CDR3 comprises 13 residues. CDR3 region: CAAGRGTIEPQHF. The CDR3 bases are TGTGCCGCCGGGAGGGGCACGATTGAGCCCCAGCATTTT.

V is TRBV5-1 and J is TRBJ2-1, with TRBD1 matching 10 bases. The ends lost 4 bases at V and 6 bases at J; junction bases unmatched: 7. Germline CDR1 and CDR2: SGHRS and YFSETQ. The CDR3 length is 15 residues. The CDR3 DNA reads as TGCGCCAGCAGCCCTCGGACAGGGGGAATCAATGAGCAGTTCTTC. Translated: CASSPRTGGINEQFF.

The chain is built from TRBV5-5 and TRBJ2-7; D perhaps matches TRBD2 (5 bases). This CDR3 has 15 residues. Germline V CDR1 and CDR2: SGHKS, YYEKEE (reference sequence). V dropped 1 base and J dropped 4 bases, with 15 bases sitting between them. The CDR3, as DNA: TGTGCCAGCAGCTTGTCGAACGAGGGATTGTACGAGCAGTACTTC. Translated: CASSLSNEGLYEQYF.

CDR3 DNA sequence: TGCGCCAGCTTTTCAGCGGGGGCCACAGATACGCAGTATTTT. Translating it yields CASFSAGATDTQYF. The chain joins TRBV5-1 to TRBJ2-3; TRBD2 aligns across 8 bases. V lost 7 bases, J lost 2 bases, and 6 bases stayed unmatched. The CDR3 extends over 14 amino acids. CDR1 SGHRS and CDR2 YFSETQ come from the germline V gene.

The rearrangement uses TRBV9 and TRBJ1-2, with D perhaps TRBD1 (5 bases). With 3 bases removed from V and 4 bases from J, the gap between germline ends came to 19 bases. The CDR3 extends over 16 amino acids. Germline V CDR1 and CDR2: SGDLS, YYNGEE. CDR3 sequence: CASSEGIRDLVYGYTF. Here the CDR3 DNA reads TGTGCCAGCAGCGAGGGGATCCGGGACTTGGTCTATGGCTACACCTTC.

This chain joins TRBV6-5 and TRBJ2-2; 7 bases map to TRBD1. In germline, CDR1 is MNHEY, CDR2 SVGAGI. This CDR3 comprises 14 residues. The junction had 5 bases not matched to a gene; V was cut back by 6 bases and J by 4 bases. The CDR3: CASRKQGITGELFF. The CDR3 bases are TGTGCCAGCAGGAAACAGGGGATCACCGGGGAGCTGTTTTTT.

Here the CDR3 reads CSVVQGTETQYF. Here the CDR3 DNA reads TGCAGCGTTGTACAGGGTACGGAGACCCAGTACTTC. The chain links TRBV29-1 to TRBJ2-5; D is possibly TRBD1 (6 bases). The CDR3 totals 12 residues. Per germline, CDR1 SQVTM and CDR2 ANQGSEA. The V and J ends lost 4 bases and 5 bases respectively, with 11 bases between them.

The chain links TRBV5-6 to TRBJ1-5, with D possibly matching TRBD1 (6 bases). Germline lookup yields CDR1 SGHDT and CDR2 YYEEEE. The CDR3 runs to 15 residues. Trimming took off 3 bases at V and 0 bases at J, with 10 bases between the two ends. This CDR3 reads CASSWGGRSNQPQHF. In nucleotides, the CDR3 is TGTGCCAGCAGCTGGGGGGGGCGTAGCAATCAGCCCCAGCATTTT. Full variable domain (rest looked up from reference TRBV5-6 and TRBJ1-5): DAGVTQSPTHLIKTRGQQVTLRCSPKSGHDTVSWYQQALGQGPQFIFQYYEEEERQRGNFPDRFSGHQFPNYSSELNVNALLLGDSALYLCASSWGGRSNQPQHFGDGTRLSIL.